This T cell receptor beta chain emerged from a study of glioma-infiltrating T cells. Whole-study results and caveats: Non-neoplastic patients had below-expected tissue-blood divergence, while all gliomas exceeded expectation. Only very few CDR3 sequences appeared in both tissue and blood.

With respect to this clonotype: What it binds is unknown.

Trimming removed 3 bases from V and 5 bases from J, with 16 bases in between. The CDR3 loop spans 15 amino acids. Germline V gives CDR1 LNHNV, CDR2 YYDKDF (reference sequence). TCR alpha and beta CDR3 regions were amplified from RNA using iRepertoire nested multiplex PCR. TCRdb independently ran MiXCR on the multiplex PCR reads; one entry per CDR3 protein. The sample has approximately 130,000 distinct CDR3 sequences, 24% seen once; the top ten hold under 35%. The receptor comes from a human donor with low-grade glioma or glioblastoma, undergoing nonglioma brain surgery, or in good health (not recorded which). Sequenced: glioma tissue, nonneoplastic brain tissue, or PBMCs (not recorded which). The chain recombines TRBV15 with TRBJ2-5; D possibly corresponds to TRBD1 (6 bases). As DNA, the CDR3 is TGTGCCACCAGCAGTCTCGGTGGGGGCTTGGAGACCCAGTACTTC. It encodes CATSSLGGGLETQYF.